This record concerns one T cell receptor (beta chain) sequence. Its specificity is unknown. The source of the sample is a study of glioma-infiltrating T cells. Amplification of TCR alpha and beta CDR3 regions from RNA used iRepertoire nested multiplex PCR. TCRdb reprocessed the multiplex PCR reads via MiXCR and lists one record per CDR3 protein. The sample lists 150,000 or so distinct CDR3 sequences, about 39% occurring once. Regarding the study as a whole: Non-neoplastic patients had below-expected tissue-blood divergence, while all gliomas exceeded expectation. Tissue and blood shared very few CDR3 sequences.

V shed 4 bases and J shed 1 base, with 13 bases lying between them. The CDR3 runs to 15 residues. Germline values: CDR1 MGHRA, CDR2 YSYEKL. Specimen: glioma tissue, nonneoplastic brain tissue, or PBMCs (not recorded which). This TCR came from a human donor with low-grade glioma or glioblastoma, undergoing nonglioma brain surgery, or in good health (not recorded which). The V call is TRBV4-1, the J call TRBJ1-2; unclear D gene. DNA for the CDR3: TGCGCCAGCAGCCCTAAAGAGAACAATAACTATGGCTACACCTTC. Protein: CASSPKENNNYGYTF.